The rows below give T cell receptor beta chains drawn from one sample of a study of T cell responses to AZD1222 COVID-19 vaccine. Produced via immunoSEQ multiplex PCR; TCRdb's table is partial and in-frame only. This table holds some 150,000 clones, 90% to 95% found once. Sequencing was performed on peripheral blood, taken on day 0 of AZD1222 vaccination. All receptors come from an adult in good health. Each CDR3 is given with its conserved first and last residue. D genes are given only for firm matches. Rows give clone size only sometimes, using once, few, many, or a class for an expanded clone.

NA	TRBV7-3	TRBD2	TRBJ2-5	TGTGCCAGCAGCTTAAATGGGCTAGCGGGGGTAACTCAAGAGACCCAGTACTTC	CASSLNGLAGVTQETQYF
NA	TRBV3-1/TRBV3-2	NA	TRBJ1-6	TGTGCCAGCAGCCAGGACGAGGACGTAAATTCACCCCTCCACTTT	CASSQDEDVNSPLHF
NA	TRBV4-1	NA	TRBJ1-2	TGCGCCAGCAGCCAAGGAGACACATACAACTATGGCTACACCTTC	CASSQGDTYNYGYTF
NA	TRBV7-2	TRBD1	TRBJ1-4	TGTGCCAGCAGCGCCGGGACAGGAAATAATGAAAAACTGTTTTTT	CASSAGTGNNEKLFF
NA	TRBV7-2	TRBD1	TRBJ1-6	TGTGCCAGCAGCGATTTGGACAGGGGCGGGCGGTCACCCCTCCACTTT	CASSDLDRGGRSPLHF
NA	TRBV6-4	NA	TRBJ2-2	TGTGCCAGCACGCGAGAGGGGGGCGAAACCGGGGAGCTGTTTTTT	CASTREGGETGELFF
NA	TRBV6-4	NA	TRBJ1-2	TGTGCCAGCAGTGAAGGAGGGTACTATGGCTACACCTTC	CASSEGGYYGYTF
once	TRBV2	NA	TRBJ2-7	TGTGCCAGCAGTCCAGGACCGCCGGGGTCCTACGAGCAGTACTTC	CASSPGPPGSYEQYF
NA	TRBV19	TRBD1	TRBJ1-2	TGTGCCAGTAGTACTACAGGGGGAAGCTACTATGGCTACACCTTC	CASSTTGGSYYGYTF
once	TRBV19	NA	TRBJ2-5	TGTGCCAGTAGTATCGCCACACAGCAAGAGACCCAGTACTTC	CASSIATQQETQYF
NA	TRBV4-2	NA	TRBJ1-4	TGTGCCAGCAGCCAAGATGGGGGCAGGGCTGAAAAACTGTTTTTT	CASSQDGGRAEKLFF
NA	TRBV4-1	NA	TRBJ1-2	TGCGCCAGCAGCCAAGATAGGGCGGGTAACTATGGCTACACCTTC	CASSQDRAGNYGYTF
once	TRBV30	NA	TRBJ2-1	TGTGCCTGGAGTGTGTACGGGGAGCAGTTCTTC	CAWSVYGEQFF
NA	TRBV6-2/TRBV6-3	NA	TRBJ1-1	TGTGCCAGCAGTTACCCGACTAGGGGGATCGTCACTGAAGCTTTCTTT	CASSYPTRGIVTEAFF
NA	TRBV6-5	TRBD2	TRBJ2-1	TGTGCCAGTCGGACTAGCGGTGTACATGAGCAGTTCTTC	CASRTSGVHEQFF
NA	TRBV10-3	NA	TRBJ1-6	TGTGCCATCAGGAAGGACAGTACACCTTCACCCCTCCACTTT	CAIRKDSTPSPLHF
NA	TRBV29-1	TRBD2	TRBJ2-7	TGCAGCGTCCTGGGCGGGGGTTCTGACTTCTCCGAGCAGTACTTC	CSVLGGGSDFSEQYF
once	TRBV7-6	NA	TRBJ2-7	TGTGCCAGCAGCTTAAGTAACCACGAGCAGTACTTC	CASSLSNHEQYF
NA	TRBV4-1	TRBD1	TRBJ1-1	TGCGCCAGCAGCGATTTTAACAGGGGGTCCACTGAAGCTTTCTTT	CASSDFNRGSTEAFF
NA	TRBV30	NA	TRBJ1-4	TGTGCCGGGTGGTGGGGTGAAAAACTGTTTTTT	CAGWWGEKLFF
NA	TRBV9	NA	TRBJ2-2	TGTGCCAGCAGCGTAAACGTAATCGAGGGCAGGGTGAACACCGGGGAGCTGTTTTTT	CASSVNVIEGRVNTGELFF
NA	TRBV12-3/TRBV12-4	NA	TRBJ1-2	TGTGCCGGCAGCCCCTCCGACCGGGGCTACACCTTC	CAGSPSDRGYTF
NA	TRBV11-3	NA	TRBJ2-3	TGTGCCAGCAGCTTAGACGGGGGTTCTCGCACAGATACGCAGTATTTT	CASSLDGGSRTDTQYF
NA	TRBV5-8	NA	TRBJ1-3	TGTGCCAGCAGCTTGAGGCGCACAGGGAGTCTAACTTCTGGAAACACCATATATTTT	CASSLRRTGSLTSGNTIYF
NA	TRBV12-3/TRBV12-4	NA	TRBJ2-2	TGTGCCAGCAGGATAAGCACCGGGGAGCTGTTTTTT	CASRISTGELFF
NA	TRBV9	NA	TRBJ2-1	TGTGCCAGCAGCGCTGGGACCCTGGACAATGAGCAGTTCTTC	CASSAGTLDNEQFF
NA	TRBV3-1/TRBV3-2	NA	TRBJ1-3	TGTGCCAGCAGCCAAACAGGGTACTCTGGAAACACCATATATTTT	CASSQTGYSGNTIYF
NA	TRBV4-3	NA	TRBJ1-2	TGCGCCAGCAGCCAAGAAGCCCCGACAGGATCCCATGGCTACACCTTC	CASSQEAPTGSHGYTF
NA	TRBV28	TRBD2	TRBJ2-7	TGTGCCAGCGGGACTAGCGGGACTCGCTCCTACGAGCAGTACTTC	CASGTSGTRSYEQYF
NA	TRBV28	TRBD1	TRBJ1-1	TGTGCCAGCAGCGCCGGGACAGGGGGCAGGGTCCCTGAAGCTTTCTTT	CASSAGTGGRVPEAFF
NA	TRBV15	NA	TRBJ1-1	TGTGCCACCAGCAGAGATGCGGGACACAGGAACACTGAAGCTTTCTTT	CATSRDAGHRNTEAFF
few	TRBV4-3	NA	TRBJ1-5	TGCGCCAGCAGCCAAGATGGGGACAATCAGCCCCAGCATTTT	CASSQDGDNQPQHF
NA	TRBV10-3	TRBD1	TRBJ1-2	TGTGCCATCAGAGATGACAGGGGGACGTATGGCTACACCTTC	CAIRDDRGTYGYTF
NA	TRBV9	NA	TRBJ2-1	TGTGCCAGCAGCGTAGAGCCCTGGGTTCTACAGTTCTTC	CASSVEPWVLQFF
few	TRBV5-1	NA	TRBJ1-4	TGCGCCAGCAGCTTGGAAGGGGGGACTAATGAAAAACTGTTTTTT	CASSLEGGTNEKLFF
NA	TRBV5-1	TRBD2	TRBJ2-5	TGCGCCAGCAGCTTGGCAAGCGGGGGATGGAAACAAGAGACCCAGTACTTC	CASSLASGGWKQETQYF
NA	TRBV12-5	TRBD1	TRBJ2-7	TGTGCTAGTGGTTTGGTACTGGGACAGGTTGGATCCTACGAGCAGTACTTC	CASGLVLGQVGSYEQYF
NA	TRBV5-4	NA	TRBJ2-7	TGTGCCAGCAGCCCGTTACACGACAGGGACTCTAACGAGCAGTACTTC	CASSPLHDRDSNEQYF
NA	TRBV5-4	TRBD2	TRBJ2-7	TGTGCCAGCAGCCCAAAGGCGGGGACTAGGAGCTACGAGCAGTACTTC	CASSPKAGTRSYEQYF